Presented here are 5 T cell receptor beta chains from one specimen sequenced in a study of breast tumors, draining lymph nodes, adjacent tissues. TCRdb reanalysed the multiplex PCR reads using MiXCR and keeps one entry per CDR3 protein. The sample has around 50,000 distinct CDR3 sequences, roughly 24% seen once; the top ten hold about 8%. The sequencing sample was made of breast tumor tissue. The receptors derive from a female donor with breast cancer. Some clones in this sample may be carry-over from other donors' samples.

The V gene is TRBV10-2, the J gene TRBJ2-7; 8 bases agree with TRBD1. The CDR3 extends over 14 amino acids. CDR1 is WSHSY and CDR2 is SAAADI in the germline V gene. J gave up 3 bases and V 7 bases, and 8 bases lay outside the gene matches. The CDR3, as DNA: TGCGCCAGCAACGACAGGGGCCCGATCTACGAGCAGTACTTC. Encoded protein: CASNDRGPIYEQYF.

This clonotype was detected a few times. The gene calls are TRBV18 and TRBJ2-1, with 9 bases that match TRBD2. The germline V gene has CDR1 KGHSH and CDR2 LQKENI. The CDR3 sequence is 15 residues long. Trimming at V came to 4 bases and at J to 2 bases, leaving 3 bases not matched to a gene. The CDR3 nucleotides are TGTGCCAGCTCACGCGGGGGGGCGACCTACAATGAGCAGTTCTTC. Encoded protein: CASSRGGATYNEQFF.

This clonotype showed up many times. The chain is built from TRBV20-1 and TRBJ2-1; 11 bases are shared with TRBD2. Germline trimming cut 6 bases from V and 4 bases from J; bases unmatched to any gene: 2. The CDR3 totals 13 residues. CDR1 is DFQATT, CDR2 SNEGSKA, per germline (reference sequence). The CDR3 sequence: CSAASGGYNEQFF. DNA of the CDR3: TGCAGTGCGGCTAGCGGGGGGTACAATGAGCAGTTCTTC.

The chain is built from TRBV19 and TRBJ1-4, with D tentatively TRBD1 (6 bases). The CDR3 spans 17 residues. Trimming pared 4 bases from V and 2 bases from J, leaving 17 bases between. Germline V gives CDR1 LNHDA, CDR2 SQIVND (reference sequence). This chain's CDR3 is CASSTTSGGLTNEKLFF. CDR3 nucleotides: TGTGCCAGTAGTACCACCAGCGGGGGGCTGACTAATGAAAAACTGTTTTTT. The complete variable domain, with remaining parts taken from reference TRBV19 and TRBJ1-4, reads DGGITQSPKYLFRKEGQNVTLSCEQNLNHDAMYWYRQDPGQGLRLIYYSQIVNDFQKGDIAEGYSVSREKKESFPLTVTSAQKNPTAFYLCASSTTSGGLTNEKLFFGSGTQLSVL.

There are many counts of this clonotype. This chain connects TRBV7-9 to TRBJ2-2; TRBD1 matches at 9 bases. CDR1 SEHNR and CDR2 FQNEAQ come from the germline V gene (reference sequence). V dropped 1 base and J dropped 5; count of bases not matched to a gene: 8. This CDR3 region has 17 residues. The CDR3: CASSLGLRTGATGELFF. The CDR3 bases are TGTGCCAGCAGCTTAGGTCTACGGACAGGGGCTACCGGGGAGCTGTTTTTT.